This T cell receptor (beta chain) was identified in a study of cytomegalovirus exposure and HLA in healthy donors. Both 60 Vbeta primers and 13 Jbeta primers went into the PCR. Profiling relied on immunoSEQ multiplex PCR, and the TCRdb table lists in-frame clones only, not all of them. The listing contains 70,000 or so clones. CDR1 LNHDA and CDR2 SQIVND come from the germline V gene (reference sequence). V dropped 3 bases and J dropped 1; count of bases not matched to a gene: 5. The CDR3 is made up of 15 amino acids. The chain uses TRBV19 and TRBJ1-2, with 7 bases that match TRBD1. Sequencing used PBMCs. The receptor comes from a female donor in good health and CMV-seropositive. DNA for the CDR3: TGTGCCAGTAGTATGCGGACAGGAGTTAACTATGGCTACACCTTC. It translates to CASSMRTGVNYGYTF.